The 27 T cell receptor beta chains below were found in one sample sequenced in a study of CD8 T cells in ankylosing spondylitis. TCRdb reanalysed the 5' RACE reads using MiXCR and keeps one entry per CDR3 protein. Among 250,000 to 350,000 distinct CDR3 sequences listed, around 18% were seen once. The sample consisted of blood, either unsorted or a sorted T cell fraction (not recorded which). These receptors were obtained from a male donor with ankylosing spondylitis or in good health (not recorded which).

The J gene is TRBJ1-2, the V gene TRBV12-3 or TRBV12-4; D ambiguous. The CDR3 totals 14 residues. Trimming left V 4 bases short and J 7 bases short, with 16 bases between. CDR3 coding DNA: TGTGCCAGCAGTTCCCCCCCGGGATCCATTGGCTACACCTTC. This gives the protein CASSSPPGSIGYTF.

This clonotype was counted between two and nine times. The gene calls are TRBV28 and TRBJ2-7; no clear D. The CDR3 loop spans 15 amino acids. The V end lost 4 bases, the J end lost 0 bases, and 13 bases lay between the germline ends. CDR1 is MDHEN, CDR2 SYDVKM, per germline. The DNA for the CDR3 is TGTGCCAGCAGTTCCGTGTCCATGAGCTCCTACGAGCAGTACGTC. It yields the protein CASSSVSMSSYEQYV.

This clonotype was observed at least ten times. The chain employs TRBV12-3 or TRBV12-4 and TRBJ2-1; D remains unclear. The germline V and J ends were trimmed by 5 bases and 7 bases, with 18 bases remaining between them. The CDR3 runs 15 residues. As DNA, the CDR3 is TGTGCCAGCAGTCCCGGCGCTCAGTCAAGGAATGAGCAGTTCTTC. Residues: CASSPGAQSRNEQFF.

This clonotype was seen only a few times. The rearrangement links TRBV12-3 or TRBV12-4 to TRBJ2-1, with D unresolved. There are 13 residues in the CDR3. Trimming cost V 6 bases and J 5 bases, with 11 bases left between them. The CDR3 reads CASSLVRHNEQFF. The CDR3 DNA reads as TGTGCCAGCAGCTTGGTCAGGCACAATGAGCAGTTCTTC.

This clonotype was picked up many times. The junction differs from germline at one of its ends, possibly a read error. The chain joins TRBV7-7 to TRBJ2-5; D gene unclear. The V gene's germline CDR1 is SSHAT and CDR2 FNYEAQ (reference sequence). This CDR3 is 13 amino acids long. The CDR3 nucleotides read TGTGCTAGCAGCCCCCTAAGAGAAGAGACCCAGTACTTC. Residues: CASSPLREETQYF.

The V gene is TRBV12-3 or TRBV12-4, the J gene TRBJ1-1; 11 bases align to TRBD1. Losses at the gene ends were 5 bases for V and 3 bases for J; bases not matched to a gene: 8. This CDR3 spans 16 amino acids. The CDR3: CASSPLPGQGDTEAFF. Written as DNA, the CDR3 is TGTGCCAGCAGTCCACTCCCGGGACAGGGGGACACTGAAGCTTTCTTT.

The table lists this clonotype with a few counts. The chain links TRBV5-1 to TRBJ1-4; 9 bases fit TRBD1. Germline V CDR1 and CDR2: SGHRS, YFSETQ. CDR3 length: 16 residues. The V gene end was trimmed by 4 bases and the J gene end by 6 bases; junction bases not matched to a gene: 10. This chain's CDR3 is CASSLGTGYSHEKLFF. CDR3 sequence (DNA): TGCGCCAGCAGCCTGGGGACAGGGTATTCTCATGAAAAACTGTTTTTT.

This chain joins TRBV5-1 and TRBJ2-1; D perhaps matches TRBD2 (6 bases). Looked up from germline, CDR1 is SGHRS and CDR2 is YFSETQ. The V gene lost 3 bases and the J gene lost 2 bases, with 15 bases spanning the gap. The CDR3 length is 16 residues. Here the CDR3 DNA reads TGCGCCAGCAGCTCTGGGGGGACCTCCGCCTACAATGAGCAGTTCTTC. Its translation is CASSSGGTSAYNEQFF.

This clonotype has only a few counts. This chain joins TRBV10-3 and TRBJ2-1; D is possibly TRBD2 (5 bases). The ends were cut back, 10 bases at V and 5 bases at J, with 18 bases in the middle. Germline assignment: CDR1 ENHRY and CDR2 SYGVKD. The CDR3 consists of 14 residues. DNA for the CDR3: TGTGCCAGCGCCGCGGGCGCCCTCGACAATGAGCAGTTCTTC. It is translated as CASAAGALDNEQFF.

This clonotype has more than one count but fewer than ten. This chain joins TRBV29-1 and TRBJ2-5; 7 bases agree with TRBD1. This CDR3 contains 17 residues. Germline CDR1 and CDR2: SQVTM and ANQGSEA. With 0 bases clipped from V and 2 bases from J, the junction kept 12 bases outside the gene matches. The CDR3 sequence is CSVEDWTATGEQETQYF. The CDR3 DNA sequence: TGCAGCGTTGAAGATTGGACAGCTACAGGGGAACAAGAGACCCAGTACTTC.

This clonotype has a count of ten or more. J is TRBJ1-1 and V is TRBV10-3, with a tentative D call TRBD1 (5 bases). The CDR3 loop spans 13 amino acids. Germline V gene data show CDR1 as ENHRY and CDR2 as SYGVKD. Trimming removed 10 bases from V and 4 bases from J, with 16 bases in between. The CDR3 DNA reads as TGTGCCAGCTCCCTAGCCAGGGCCACTGAAGCTTTCTTT. Residues: CASSLARATEAFF.

This sequence joins TRBV11-2 and TRBJ2-3; 10 nucleotides align to TRBD2. V trimming: 2 bases; J trimming: 5 bases; junction bases outside the gene matches: 7. From germline, CDR1 is SGHAT and CDR2 FQNNGV. There are 16 residues in the CDR3. The CDR3 DNA sequence: TGTGCCAGCAGCTTAATAGCGGGGGGAATAGAAGATACGCAGTATTTT. Translating gives CASSLIAGGIEDTQYF.

This clonotype was detected only a few times. V and J are TRBV5-1 and TRBJ2-1; tentatively, D is TRBD2 (6 bases). Germline CDR1 SGHRS, CDR2 YFSETQ. CDR3 length: 19 residues. V was pared by 2 bases and J by 0 bases, with 21 bases between. For the CDR3, the DNA is TGCGCCAGCAGCTTAGAGGGTAGCGGAACGTTCAGCTCCTACAATGAGCAGTTCTTC. Translation: CASSLEGSGTFSSYNEQFF.

The chain joins TRBV3-1 to TRBJ1-1; D gene unclear. Trimming took 0 bases from V and 0 from J, leaving 8 bases between them. Germline assignment: CDR1 LGHDT and CDR2 YNNKEL (reference sequence). The CDR3 has 15 amino acids. The CDR3 DNA sequence: TGTGCCAGCAGCCAAGAAAGGTCCCTGAACACTGAAGCTTTCTTT. Its protein is CASSQERSLNTEAFF.

V is TRBV5-1 and J is TRBJ2-5; D unclear. The length of the CDR3 is 13 residues. Per the germline V gene, CDR1 is SGHRS and CDR2 is YFSETQ. Trimming removed 6 bases from V and 0 bases from J, with 9 bases in between. Here the CDR3 reads CASTGENQETQYF. The CDR3 coding sequence is TGCGCCAGCACTGGAGAGAACCAAGAGACCCAGTACTTC. Supplemented by reference TRBV5-1 and TRBJ2-5, the full variable domain reads KAGVTQTPRYLIKTRGQQVTLSCSPISGHRSVSWYQQTPGQGLQFLFEYFSETQRNKGNFPGRFSGRQFSNSRSEMNVSTLELGDSALYLCASTGENQETQYFGPGTRLLVL.

This clonotype was seen many times. The chain has TRBV12-3 or TRBV12-4 and TRBJ1-5; no definite D call. There are 13 residues in the CDR3. Trimming removed 3 bases at V and 0 bases at J, with 3 bases between. Here the CDR3 DNA reads TGTGCCAGCAGTTTGAGTAGCAATCAGCCCCAGCATTTT. The encoded protein is CASSLSSNQPQHF.

This clonotype was counted between two and nine times. The chain carries TRBV7-6 and TRBJ2-3, with D tentatively TRBD1 or TRBD2 (5 bases each). The CDR3 length is 16 residues. CDR1 is SGHVS and CDR2 is FNYEAQ in the germline V gene. The V gene lost 0 bases and the J gene lost 6 bases, with 16 bases spanning the gap. The chain's CDR3 is CASSLAFGGYSDTQYF. As DNA, the CDR3 is TGTGCCAGCAGCTTAGCGTTTGGGGGATATTCGGATACGCAGTATTTT.

The rearrangement links TRBV28 to TRBJ1-6; D gene uncertain. Per germline, CDR1 MDHEN and CDR2 SYDVKM. V was shortened by 7 bases and J by 6 bases, with 4 bases between the two germline ends. The CDR3 runs 11 residues. In nucleotides, the CDR3 is TGTGCCAGCAAGGGTAATTCACCCCTCCACTTT. Translated, it gives CASKGNSPLHF. Combining the CDR3 with reference TRBV28 and TRBJ1-6 gives the whole variable domain DVKVTQSSRYLVKRTGEKVFLECVQDMDHENMFWYRQDPGLGLRLIYFSYDVKMKEKGDIPEGYSVSREKKERFSLILESASTNQTSMYLCASKGNSPLHFGNGTRLTVT.

The V gene is TRBV7-2, the J gene TRBJ1-1; D not certain. The CDR3 runs 15 residues. Germline V CDR1 and CDR2: SGHTA, FQGNSA. The V and J ends lost 3 bases and 0 bases respectively, with 11 bases between them. The chain's CDR3 is CASSFLRTVNTEAFF. CDR3 sequence (DNA): TGTGCCAGCAGCTTCTTGAGGACGGTGAACACTGAAGCTTTCTTT.

This clonotype was observed a handful of times. The genes are TRBV28 and TRBJ1-1; 9 bases map to TRBD1. CDR3 length equals 15 residues. Germline V gives CDR1 MDHEN, CDR2 SYDVKM. The trim removed 8 bases at V and 0 bases at J, leaving 7 bases unmatched. CDR3 sequence reads: CASPGGTGMNTEAFF. The CDR3, as DNA: TGTGCCAGCCCTGGGGGGACAGGGATGAACACTGAAGCTTTCTTT.

This clonotype occurred many times. The V call is TRBV12-3 or TRBV12-4, the J call TRBJ1-5; the D is unclear. CDR3 length: 12 residues. The V gene lost 3 bases and the J gene lost 6 bases, with 6 bases spanning the gap. The CDR3 DNA reads as TGTGCCAGCAGTTTGGGAAGTCAGCCCCAGCATTTT. Residues: CASSLGSQPQHF.

The V call is TRBV12-3 or TRBV12-4, the J call TRBJ2-2, with 7 positions matching TRBD2. The CDR3 runs 16 residues. J was trimmed by 1 base and V by 3 bases; bases with no gene match: 5. The CDR3 DNA is TGTGCCAGCAGTTTTTCTCGCGGGGGGAACACCGGGGAGCTGTTTTTT. It translates to CASSFSRGGNTGELFF.

The DNA of the CDR3 is TGTGCCAGCTCACCACCGACCCCAATTTCACCCCTCCACTTT. It translates to CASSPPTPISPLHF. This sequence joins TRBV18 and TRBJ1-6, with D unclear. V was cut by 0 bases and J by 9 bases, with 9 bases left in between. Germline V lookup: CDR1 KGHSH, CDR2 LQKENI. The CDR3 extends over 14 amino acids.

The J gene is TRBJ2-7, the V gene TRBV4-1; D is tentatively TRBD1 or TRBD2 (5 bases each). The CDR3 is made up of 17 amino acids. Germline-derived CDR1 and CDR2 are MGHRA and YSYEKL. V was cut by 0 bases and J by 0 bases, with 15 bases left in between. Written as DNA, the CDR3 is TGCGCCAGCAGCCAAGACTCCGGGACGGGGAGCTCCTACGAGCAGTACGTC. This sequence encodes CASSQDSGTGSSYEQYV.

This clonotype has just a few counts. The J gene is TRBJ2-7, the V gene TRBV6-1; a possible D gene is TRBD1 (6 bases). Trimming stripped 1 base from V and 3 bases from J, with 10 bases between. This CDR3 comprises 14 residues. Per the germline V gene, CDR1 is MNHNS and CDR2 is SASEGT. The CDR3 loop reads CASSEGQVSYEQYV. The CDR3, as DNA: TGTGCCAGCAGTGAAGGACAGGTCAGCTACGAGCAGTACGTC.

This clonotype was seen a handful of times. J is TRBJ1-4 and V is TRBV7-9, with a possible D match to TRBD1 (6 bases). This CDR3 has 16 amino acids. Germline CDR1 is SEHNR and CDR2 is FQNEAQ (reference sequence). The V and J ends lost 5 bases and 8 bases respectively, with 21 bases between them. The CDR3 sequence: CASSVGRSGAREKLFF. The CDR3 nucleotides read TGTGCCAGCAGCGTAGGAAGATCAGGGGCCAGGGAAAAACTGTTTTTT.

This clonotype occurred many times. The chain couples TRBV29-1 to TRBJ2-5, with 8 nucleotides matching TRBD1. J lost 1 base, V lost 7 bases, and 5 bases had no gene match. The CDR3 length is 13 residues. Germline CDR1 SQVTM, CDR2 ANQGSEA. CDR3 in DNA: TGCAGCGGGGAGCAGGGGGCCCAAGAGACCCAGTACTTC. Protein: CSGEQGAQETQYF. The complete variable domain, with remaining parts taken from reference TRBV29-1 and TRBJ2-5, reads SAVISQKPSRDICQRGTSLTIQCQVDSQVTMMFWYRQQPGQSLTLIATANQGSEATYESGFVIDKFPISRPNLTFSTLTVSNMSPEDSSIYLCSGEQGAQETQYFGPGTRLLVL.